A single sample gave rise to the 8 T cell receptor beta chains below, sequenced in a study of blood T cell repertoires in COVID-19. Using immunoSEQ multiplex PCR, the repertoire was profiled, and TCRdb retains in-frame clones only, with some absent. Among 110,000 to 150,000 clones, 70% to 90% were seen once, and the ten largest hold about 2%. Source material: peripheral blood. Receptor source: a man between 65 and 85 years old with acute or convalescent COVID-19.

V gene TRBV27 combines with J gene TRBJ1-6; the D gene is possibly TRBD1 (5 bases). This CDR3 is 12 amino acids long. Between the trimmed V and J ends, which lost 5 bases and 15 bases, there was a span of 14 bases. Germline CDR1 and CDR2: MNHEY and SMNVEV (reference sequence). This CDR3 reads CASSPDSQILHF. DNA for the CDR3: TGTGCCAGCAGTCCCGACAGTCAAATCCTCCACTTT.

This chain connects TRBV6-2 or TRBV6-3 to TRBJ1-5; 8 bases align to TRBD1. Germline CDR1 reads MNHEY; CDR2 reads SVGEGT. V lost 0 bases and J lost 4; bases outside the gene matches: 8. The CDR3 covers 17 residues. CDR3 loop: CASSYSIRGPNNQPQHF. Written as DNA, the CDR3 is TGTGCCAGCAGTTACTCGATCAGGGGGCCTAATAATCAGCCCCAGCATTTT.

This sequence joins TRBV6-2 or TRBV6-3 and TRBJ2-7; 9 bases match TRBD2. Trimming at V came to 4 bases and at J to 6 bases, leaving 10 bases not matched to a gene. The CDR3 has 15 residues. Germline CDR1 MNHEY, CDR2 SVGEGT. DNA of the CDR3: TGTGCCAGCAGTTCTCCCGGGACTAGCTGGGGCGAGCAGTACTTC. As protein: CASSSPGTSWGEQYF.

This chain links TRBV9 with TRBJ2-5; the match to TRBD2 covers 10 bases. CDR3 length equals 16 residues. V was clipped by 4 bases and J by 5 bases; unmatched bases: 11. Looked up from germline, CDR1 is SGDLS and CDR2 is YYNGEE. CDR3 in amino acids: CASSPLGLAGEETQYF. CDR3 bases: TGTGCCAGCAGCCCCCTCGGGCTAGCGGGAGAGGAGACCCAGTACTTC.

This clone was observed once. The gene calls are TRBV27 and TRBJ2-2; 7 bases fit TRBD1. Germline CDR1 is MNHEY and CDR2 is SMNVEV (reference sequence). The V segment lost 8 bases and the J segment 2 bases; nucleotides outside the gene matches: 5. CDR3 length: 14 residues. DNA of the CDR3: TGTGCCAGCCGTCGGACAGGCAACACCGGGGAGCTGTTTTTT. Translating gives CASRRTGNTGELFF.

This clone has a single count. The V and J genes are TRBV29-1 and TRBJ1-1; 8 bases match TRBD1. Looked up from germline, CDR1 is SQVTM and CDR2 is ANQGSEA. This CDR3 has 14 amino acids. V lost 7 bases to trimming and J lost 0 bases; unmatched junction nucleotides: 7. The CDR3 region is CSADRGSMNTEAFF. DNA for the CDR3: TGCAGCGCTGACAGGGGATCGATGAACACTGAAGCTTTCTTT. The complete variable domain, with remaining parts taken from reference TRBV29-1 and TRBJ1-1, reads SAVISQKPSRDICQRGTSLTIQCQVDSQVTMMFWYRQQPGQSLTLIATANQGSEATYESGFVIDKFPISRPNLTFSTLTVSNMSPEDSSIYLCSADRGSMNTEAFFGQGTRLTVV.

V is TRBV4-1 and J is TRBJ2-1; 7 bases map to TRBD1. Trimming removed 1 base from V and 2 bases from J; junction bases left unmatched: 14. CDR3 length: 19 residues. CDR1 is MGHRA and CDR2 is YSYEKL in the germline V gene. Here the CDR3 DNA reads TGCGCCAGCAGCCAAGTTGAAGTGGCCGGCACAGGGGCCTACAATGAGCAGTTCTTC. It codes for CASSQVEVAGTGAYNEQFF.

Turning to this clone: Other DNA sequences in this sample translate to the same CDR3. The genes are TRBV5-5 and TRBJ2-5; D call uncertain. The CDR3 has 13 amino acids. Germline CDR1 SGHKS, CDR2 YYEKEE (reference sequence). Trimming removed 1 base at V and 5 bases at J, with 9 bases between. In DNA form, the CDR3 reads TGTGCCAGCAGCTTGACCGGGTCCGAGACCCAGTACTTC. This sequence encodes CASSLTGSETQYF. Using reference TRBV5-5 and TRBJ2-5 for the parts outside the CDR3, the full variable domain is DAGVTQSPTHLIKTRGQQVTLRCSPISGHKSVSWYQQVLGQGPQFIFQYYEKEERGRGNFPDRFSARQFPNYSSELNVNALLLGDSALYLCASSLTGSETQYFGPGTRLLVL.